The sequence of this T cell receptor beta chain was determined in a study of blood T cell repertoires in COVID-19 (dated by TCRdb to 2019 to 2021). Broadly, across the study: Collaborator samples came from the United States, Italy and Spain and covered acute and convalescent phases of COVID-19. The material from the prospective study consisted of cDNA or gDNA derived from T cells, B-cell-depleted T cells, or PBMCs. Deeply sampled blood TCRbeta repertoires from subjects exposed to, actively infected with, or recovered from COVID-19 were included in the dataset. The repertoires were released in a freely available public database intended as a resource for research on the immune response to SARS-CoV-2. The samples were drawn from two sources: the first 160 participants of the ongoing ImmuneRACE study, and approximately 1,300 subjects contributed by 6 global collaborators. Sample metadata almost always included a de-identified subject ID, COVID-19 status, age in years and sex. HLA class I and class II types, where available, came from metadata supplied by the sample provider rather than from assay-based typing. Results the study describes overall, beyond this receptor: How much clinical and demographic metadata was included differed by source and by participant, and the metadata was provided uncurated.

About this clone: Its target antigen remains unknown. It has no much larger one-base neighbor in the sample; base qualities were not kept.

Samples from volunteer blood donors who had recovered from COVID-19 were contributed by a second Seattle source. Whole blood was collected in K2EDTA tubes by collaborating institutions according to the institutions' own protocols. For TCRbeta analysis, collaborator samples were shipped as frozen whole blood, as isolated PBMCs, or as DNA extracted from either sample type. The immunoSEQ Assay, a bias-controlled multiplex PCR, was used to amplify TCRbeta CDR3 regions from genomic DNA. Regarding the original processing steps: The number of nucleated cells in each sample was estimated by amplification of reference gene primers within the assay. Sequence reads were collapsed and filtered to measure the absolute abundance of every unique TCRbeta CDR3 rearrangement. Productive Simpson clonality was computed per sample as the square root of Simpson's diversity index over productive rearrangements. Not all clones reach the TCRdb copy of this immuneACCESS table, which keeps in-frame sequences only. Checked studies attribute under half of the gap to unresolved V genes and leave the rest unexplained. For V, J and clone size, that table is used; D and trimming come from the DNA. Here the sample has a few hundred thousand clones; about 89% occur a single time. The leading ten clones occupy over 7.5% of the sample.

The germline V gene supplies CDR1 SGDLS and CDR2 YYNGEE. The CDR3 contains 15 residues, cysteine and phenylalanine counted. The kept DNA is CDR3 alone, 45 bases in frame from the first base. At the junction V is shortened by 0 bases and J by 2 bases; bases outside the gene matches: 4. The sequence links TRBV9 to TRBJ2-7, and 8 junction bases match TRBD2. Sequencing was done on a sample of peripheral blood. The source of this sequence is a man in his forties or fifties who had recovered from COVID-19. The DNA is TGTGCCAGCAGCGTAGCAGCGGGAGCCCCCTACGAGCAGTACTTC. Translation gives CASSVAAGAPYEQYF.